This entry features one T cell receptor beta chain sequence. Its antigen is as yet unknown. The CDR3 is 13 amino acids. The germline gives CDR1 SGHDT, CDR2 YYEEEE. V lost 0 bases to trimming and J lost 5 bases, with 8 bases between them. Profiled with immunoSEQ multiplex PCR; TCRdb holds only in-frame clones, not every one. Of 57,000 or so clones listed, more than 90% are singletons. This sample stems from a study of cytomegalovirus exposure and HLA in healthy donors. Study findings and constraints: Among the CMV-associated chains, three were confirmed in vitro as specific for CMV antigens. Some public TCRs appeared in many individuals, while most sequences were rare. The study listed approximately 160 cytomegalovirus-associated TCR beta chains.

Input material: PBMCs. The clonotype comes from a man aged 18 to 30 in good health and CMV-seronegative. The chain links TRBV5-6 to TRBJ1-2; D is possibly TRBD1 (5 bases). The CDR3 DNA reads as TGTGCCAGCAGCTTGGAACAGGAGTATGGCTACACCTTC. Translating it yields CASSLEQEYGYTF.